The clone carrying this T cell receptor beta chain was seen repeatedly, ten times or more. Its antigen is not identified. This record belongs to a study of regulatory T cells in long-lasting Graves disease. Study-level information: Positivity for TSH receptor antibodies plus over 5 years of antithyroid drugs meant persistent Graves' disease. General study points: Favored usage of TRBV28, TRBJ1-2 and TRBJ2-5 was recorded in persistent disease. Newly diagnosed Graves' patients had higher TCR diversity than persistent ones.

In building TCR beta libraries, iRepertoire HTBI primers were used together with Arm-PCR of CDR3 regions. A single record per CDR3 protein comes from TCRdb applying MiXCR to the multiplex PCR reads. This table holds fewer than 400,000 distinct CDR3 sequences, about 20% found once. Time point noted: persistent/refractory GD, antithyroid drugs over 5 years with positive TRAb. PBMC RNA was the source of the TCR library. Each of the patients was recruited from an endocrinology department situated in Xi'an, China. J lost 7 bases, V lost 4 bases, and 8 bases had no gene match. Germline CDR1 is MNHNS and CDR2 is SASEGT. The CDR3 has 15 amino acids.

The receptor comes from a female donor with Graves disease. This material consisted of peripheral blood mononuclear cells (PBMCs), taken when the disease was refractory, from a patient treated with antithyroid drugs. V and J are TRBV6-1 and TRBJ2-4; 9 bases agree with TRBD1. The CDR3 is CASSVTGQGGNIQYF. CDR3 sequence (DNA): TGTGCCAGCAGTGTAACGGGACAGGGAGGGAACATTCAGTACTTC.